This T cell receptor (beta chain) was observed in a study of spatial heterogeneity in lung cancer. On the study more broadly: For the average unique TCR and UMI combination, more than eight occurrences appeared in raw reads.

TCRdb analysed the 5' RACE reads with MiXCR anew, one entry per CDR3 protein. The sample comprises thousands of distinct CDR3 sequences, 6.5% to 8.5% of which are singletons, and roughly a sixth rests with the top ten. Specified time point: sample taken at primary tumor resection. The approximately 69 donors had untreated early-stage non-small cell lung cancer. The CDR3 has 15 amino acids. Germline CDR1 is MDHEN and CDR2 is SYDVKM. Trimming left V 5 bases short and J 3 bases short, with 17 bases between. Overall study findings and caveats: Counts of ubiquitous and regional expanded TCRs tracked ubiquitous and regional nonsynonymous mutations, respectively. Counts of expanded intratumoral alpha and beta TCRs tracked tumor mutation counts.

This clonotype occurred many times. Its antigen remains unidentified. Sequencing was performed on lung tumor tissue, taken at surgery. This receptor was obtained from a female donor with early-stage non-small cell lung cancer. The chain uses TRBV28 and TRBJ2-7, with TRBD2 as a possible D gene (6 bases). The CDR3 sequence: CASSEQGRENYEQYF. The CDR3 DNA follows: TGTGCCAGCAGTGAGCAGGGTCGGGAGAACTACGAGCAGTACTTC.